One and the same sample provided the 9 T cell receptor beta chains below, sequenced in a study of blood T cell repertoires in COVID-19 (TCRdb year 2020). The library was built by means of the immunoSEQ multiplex PCR assay. The clones in this table, taken by TCRdb from immuneACCESS, are in-frame only. Not every clone is retained; where verified, under half of the shortfall comes from an unresolved V gene, and the cause of the rest is unknown. In all, the sample holds about 180,000 clones, and roughly 81% of those were seen once. In total, the top ten clones hold about 10% of the sample. The sample comprised peripheral blood. All receptors come from an elderly woman with COVID-19, enrolled during active disease.

The chain combines TRBV5-1 with TRBJ1-2; the D gene is possibly TRBD1 (5 bases). The V end was cut by 4 bases, the J end by 4 bases, with 11 bases between. There are 13 residues in the CDR3. Per the germline V gene, CDR1 is SGHRS and CDR2 is YFSETQ. The CDR3 DNA follows: TGCGCCAGCAGCCCAGGGATAGGCTATGGCTACACCTTC. Protein sequence: CASSPGIGYGYTF.

The J gene is TRBJ1-4, the V gene TRBV19; D might be TRBD1 (5 bases). This CDR3 has 15 amino acids. Trimming removed 6 bases at V and 2 bases at J, with 13 bases between. Germline CDR1 is LNHDA and CDR2 is SQIVND (reference sequence). CDR3 nucleotide sequence: TGTGCCAGTAGGGATTCGGGGGGGACTAATGAAAAACTGTTTTTT. This translates into CASRDSGGTNEKLFF.

The rearrangement links TRBV13 to TRBJ2-1, with 11 nucleotides matching TRBD2. CDR3 size: 16 residues. Trimming at V came to 5 bases and at J to 1 base, leaving 4 bases not matched to a gene. The germline gives CDR1 PRHDT, CDR2 FYEKMQ (reference sequence). CDR3 bases: TGTGCCAGCAGCGGCCGGACTAGCGGGTCCTACAATGAGCAGTTCTTC. Protein sequence: CASSGRTSGSYNEQFF.

The sample holds a few counts of this clone. The V gene is TRBV2, the J gene TRBJ2-7; 8 bases are a match to TRBD2. V gave up 6 bases and J gave up 6 bases; unmatched junction bases: 7. The CDR3 is 13 amino acids. Per the germline V gene, CDR1 is SNHLY and CDR2 is FYNNEI. The CDR3 bases are TGTGCCAGCAGCCAAGCGGGGGCCGGCGAGCAGTACTTC. It encodes CASSQAGAGEQYF.

Here the CDR3 DNA reads TGTGCCACCAGCCGACAGGTCTATCCAGATACGCAGTATTTT. Its translation is CATSRQVYPDTQYF. The V call is TRBV15, the J call TRBJ2-3; possibly TRBD1 for D (6 bases). The V gene lost 5 bases and the J gene lost 4 bases, with 13 bases spanning the gap. Germline CDR1 LNHNV, CDR2 YYDKDF (reference sequence). The CDR3 covers 14 residues.

This chain links TRBV5-1 with TRBJ2-7, with a possible D match to TRBD1 (6 bases). V lost 2 bases, J lost 7 bases, and 10 bases lay in between. The CDR3 consists of 12 residues. From germline, CDR1 is SGHRS and CDR2 YFSETQ. The CDR3 nucleotides are TGCGCCAGCAGCTTTACAGGGTGGGAGCAGTACTTC. It translates to CASSFTGWEQYF.

The V and J genes are TRBV27 and TRBJ1-5; a weak D match, TRBD1 (6 bases). The ends were cut back, 10 bases at V and 2 bases at J, with 15 bases in the middle. This CDR3 spans 14 amino acids. Per germline, CDR1 MNHEY and CDR2 SMNVEV (reference sequence). In DNA, the CDR3 is TGTGCCACGAGTCAGGGGATCCGCAATCAGCCCCAGCATTTT. It encodes CATSQGIRNQPQHF.

This chain joins TRBV11-2 and TRBJ2-5, with 10 bases fitting TRBD1. V was pared by 3 bases and J by 5 bases, with 3 bases of the junction left unmatched. Germline lookup yields CDR1 SGHAT and CDR2 FQNNGV. The CDR3 runs to 14 residues. CDR3 region: CASSFRTGGETQYF. In DNA form, the CDR3 reads TGTGCCAGCAGCTTCCGGACAGGGGGGGAGACCCAGTACTTC.

The CDR3 DNA reads TGTGCCAGCAGCCAAGACGGGGCTAGCGGTGGAGCCGGGGAGCTGTTTTTT. Translated: CASSQDGASGGAGELFF. The gene calls are TRBV3-1 (or the pseudogene TRBV3-2) and TRBJ2-2; 7 bases are shared with TRBD2. CDR3 length: 17 amino acids. CDR1 and CDR2 (germline): LGHDT, YNNKEL (reference sequence). Germline trimming cut 0 bases from V and 6 bases from J; bases unmatched to any gene: 10.